This T cell receptor beta chain was sequenced in a study of blood T cell repertoires in COVID-19. Study details: The study drew acute and convalescent COVID-19 samples from the United States, Italy and Spain. The cDNA or gDNA used as material had been derived from T cells, B-cell-depleted T cells, or PBMCs.

Followed over time, Seattle patients had been enrolled while infection was active. Per the original methods: The authors estimated nucleated cell counts from reference gene primer amplification. Here immunoSEQ multiplex PCR was the method, and the copy in TCRdb shows in-frame clones only, minus some. V and J calls and clone size are copied from that table; D and trimming were computed from the DNA. This table has about 440,000 clones, more than 70% appearing once. Trimming pared 4 bases from V and 1 base from J, leaving 12 bases between. The germline V gene has CDR1 SGHKS and CDR2 YYEKEE (reference sequence). The CDR3 is made up of 15 amino acids.

This clonotype originated in a woman aged 45-65 years with COVID-19, enrolled during active disease. The gene calls are TRBV5-5 and TRBJ2-1; D is possibly TRBD2 (5 bases). The sequencing sample was made of peripheral blood. This CDR3 reads CASSSGGRSYNEQFF. Here the CDR3 DNA reads TGTGCCAGCAGCAGTGGAGGTAGATCCTACAATGAGCAGTTCTTC.